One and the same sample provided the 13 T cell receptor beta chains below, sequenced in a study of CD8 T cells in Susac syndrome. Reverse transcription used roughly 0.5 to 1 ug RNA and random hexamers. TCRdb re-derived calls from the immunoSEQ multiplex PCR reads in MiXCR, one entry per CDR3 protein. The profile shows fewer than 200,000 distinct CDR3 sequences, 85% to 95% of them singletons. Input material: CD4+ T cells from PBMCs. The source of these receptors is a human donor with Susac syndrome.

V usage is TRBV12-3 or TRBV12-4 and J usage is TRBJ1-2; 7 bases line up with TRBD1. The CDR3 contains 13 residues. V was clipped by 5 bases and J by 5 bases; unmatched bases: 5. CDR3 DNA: TGTGCCAGCAGTGAAGGGACAGTTTATGGCTACACCTTC. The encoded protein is CASSEGTVYGYTF.

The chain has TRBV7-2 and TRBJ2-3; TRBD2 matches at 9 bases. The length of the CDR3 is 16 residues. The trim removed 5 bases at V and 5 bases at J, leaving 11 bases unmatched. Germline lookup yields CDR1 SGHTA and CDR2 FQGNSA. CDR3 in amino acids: CASSVTSGPGGDTQYF. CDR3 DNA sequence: TGTGCCAGCAGCGTAACTAGCGGGCCGGGGGGAGATACGCAGTATTTT.

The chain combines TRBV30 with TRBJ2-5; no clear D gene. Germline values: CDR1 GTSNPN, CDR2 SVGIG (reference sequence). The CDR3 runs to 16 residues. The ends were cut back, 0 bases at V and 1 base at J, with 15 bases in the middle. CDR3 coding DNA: TGTGCCTGGAGTGTACGCAAGCTTGACCGCCAAGAGACCCAGTACTTC. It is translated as CAWSVRKLDRQETQYF.

CDR3 DNA: TGTGCCAGCAGTCTCCGGGCTAGCTCCTACAATGAGCAGTTCTTC. Its protein is CASSLRASSYNEQFF. V usage is TRBV6-2 or TRBV6-3 and J usage is TRBJ2-1; unclear D gene. The germline V gene encodes CDR1 MNHEY and CDR2 SVGEGT. Trimming took off 5 bases at V and 0 bases at J, with 11 bases between the two ends. This CDR3 has 15 amino acids.

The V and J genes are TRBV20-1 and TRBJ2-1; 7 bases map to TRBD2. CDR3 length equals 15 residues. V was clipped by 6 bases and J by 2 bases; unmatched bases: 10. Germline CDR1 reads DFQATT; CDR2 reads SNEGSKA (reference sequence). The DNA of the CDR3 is TGCAGTGCCCAGACTAAGCGGGGAACCTACAATGAGCAGTTCTTC. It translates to CSAQTKRGTYNEQFF.

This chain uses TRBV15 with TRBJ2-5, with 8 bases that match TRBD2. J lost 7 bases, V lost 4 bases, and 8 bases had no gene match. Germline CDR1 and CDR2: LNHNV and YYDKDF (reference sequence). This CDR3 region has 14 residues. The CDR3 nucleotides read TGTGCCACCAGCATAGCGGGACCCTCAAGGACCCAGTACTTC. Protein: CATSIAGPSRTQYF.

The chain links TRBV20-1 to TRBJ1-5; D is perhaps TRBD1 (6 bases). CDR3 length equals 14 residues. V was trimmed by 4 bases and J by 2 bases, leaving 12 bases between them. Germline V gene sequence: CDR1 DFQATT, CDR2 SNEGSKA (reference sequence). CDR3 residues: CSATRQAGNQPQHF. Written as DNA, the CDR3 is TGCAGTGCTACCAGACAGGCGGGCAATCAGCCCCAGCATTTT.

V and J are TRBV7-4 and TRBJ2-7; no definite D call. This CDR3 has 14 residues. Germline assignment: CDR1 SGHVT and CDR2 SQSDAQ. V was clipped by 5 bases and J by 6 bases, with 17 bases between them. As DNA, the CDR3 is TGTGCCAGCAGCCCCCGTAGGGCCCTATGCGAGCAGTACTTC. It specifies CASSPRRALCEQYF.

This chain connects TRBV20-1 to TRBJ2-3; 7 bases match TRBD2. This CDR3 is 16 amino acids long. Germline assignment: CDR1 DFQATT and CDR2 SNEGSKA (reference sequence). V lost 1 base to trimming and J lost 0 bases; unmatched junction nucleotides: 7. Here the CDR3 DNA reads TGCAGTGCTAGAGTAAAAAAGCGGGGAAGCACAGATACGCAGTATTTT. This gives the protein CSARVKKRGSTDTQYF.

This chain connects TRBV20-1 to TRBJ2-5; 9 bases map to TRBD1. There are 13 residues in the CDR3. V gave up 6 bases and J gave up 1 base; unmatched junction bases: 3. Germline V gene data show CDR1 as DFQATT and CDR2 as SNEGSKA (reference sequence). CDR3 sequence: CSAPGQGQETQYF. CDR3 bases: TGCAGTGCCCCGGGACAGGGCCAAGAGACCCAGTACTTC.

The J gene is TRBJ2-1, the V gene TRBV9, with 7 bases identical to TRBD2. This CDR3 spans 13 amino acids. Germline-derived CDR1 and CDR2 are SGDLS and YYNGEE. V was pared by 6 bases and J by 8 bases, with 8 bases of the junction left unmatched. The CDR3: CASIKWGGYEQFF. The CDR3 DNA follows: TGTGCCAGCATCAAATGGGGGGGTTATGAGCAGTTCTTC.

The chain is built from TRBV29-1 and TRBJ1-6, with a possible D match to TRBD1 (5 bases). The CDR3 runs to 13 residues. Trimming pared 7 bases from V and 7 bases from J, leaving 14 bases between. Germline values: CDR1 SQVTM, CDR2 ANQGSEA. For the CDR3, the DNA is TGCAGCGCGGGGGACGGTCAAAATTCACCCCTCCACTTT. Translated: CSAGDGQNSPLHF.

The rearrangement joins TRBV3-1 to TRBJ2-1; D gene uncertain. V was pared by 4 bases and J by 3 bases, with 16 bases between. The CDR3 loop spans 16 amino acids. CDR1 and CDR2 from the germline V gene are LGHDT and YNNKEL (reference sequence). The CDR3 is CASSPPTTYSYNEQFF. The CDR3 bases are TGTGCCAGCAGCCCCCCCACTACCTACAGCTACAATGAGCAGTTCTTC.